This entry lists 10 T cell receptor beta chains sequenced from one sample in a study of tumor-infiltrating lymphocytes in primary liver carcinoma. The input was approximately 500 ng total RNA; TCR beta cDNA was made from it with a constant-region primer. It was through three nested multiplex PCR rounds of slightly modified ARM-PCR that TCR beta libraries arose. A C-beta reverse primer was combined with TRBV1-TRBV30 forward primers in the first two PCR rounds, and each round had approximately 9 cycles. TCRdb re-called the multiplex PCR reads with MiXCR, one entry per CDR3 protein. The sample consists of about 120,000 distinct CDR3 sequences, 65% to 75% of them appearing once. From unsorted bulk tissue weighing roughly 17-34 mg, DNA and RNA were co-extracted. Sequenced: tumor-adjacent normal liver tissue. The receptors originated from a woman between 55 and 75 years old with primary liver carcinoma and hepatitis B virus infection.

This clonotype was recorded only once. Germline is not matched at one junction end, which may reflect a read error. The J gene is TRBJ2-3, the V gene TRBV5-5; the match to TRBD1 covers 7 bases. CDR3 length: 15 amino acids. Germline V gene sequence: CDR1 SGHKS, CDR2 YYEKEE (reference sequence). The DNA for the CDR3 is TGTGCCAGCGGCTCACGGACAGGAGCCACAGATACACAGTATTTT. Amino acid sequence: CASGSRTGATDTQYF. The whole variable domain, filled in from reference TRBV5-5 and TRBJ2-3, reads DAGVTQSPTHLIKTRGQQVTLRCSPISGHKSVSWYQQVLGQGPQFIFQYYEKEERGRGNFPDRFSARQFPNYSSELNVNALLLGDSALYLCASGSRTGATDTQYFGPGTRLTVL.

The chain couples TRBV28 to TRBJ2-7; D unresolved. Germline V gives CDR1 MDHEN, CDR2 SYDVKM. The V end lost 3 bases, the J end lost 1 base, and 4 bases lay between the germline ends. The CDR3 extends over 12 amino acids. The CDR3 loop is CASSFGSYEQYF. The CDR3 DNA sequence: TGTGCCAGCAGTTTCGGGTCCTACGAGCAGTACTTC. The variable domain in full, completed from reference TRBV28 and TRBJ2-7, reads DVKVTQSSRYLVKRTGEKVFLECVQDMDHENMFWYRQDPGLGLRLIYFSYDVKMKEKGDIPEGYSVSREKKERFSLILESASTNQTSMYLCASSFGSYEQYFGPGTRLTVT.

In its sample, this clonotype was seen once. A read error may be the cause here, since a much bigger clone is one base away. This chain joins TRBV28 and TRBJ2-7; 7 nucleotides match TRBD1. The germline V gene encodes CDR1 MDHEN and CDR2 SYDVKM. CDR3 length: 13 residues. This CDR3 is CACSLAQGNEQYF. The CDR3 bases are TGTGCCTGCAGTTTGGCACAGGGGAACGAGCAGTACTTC.

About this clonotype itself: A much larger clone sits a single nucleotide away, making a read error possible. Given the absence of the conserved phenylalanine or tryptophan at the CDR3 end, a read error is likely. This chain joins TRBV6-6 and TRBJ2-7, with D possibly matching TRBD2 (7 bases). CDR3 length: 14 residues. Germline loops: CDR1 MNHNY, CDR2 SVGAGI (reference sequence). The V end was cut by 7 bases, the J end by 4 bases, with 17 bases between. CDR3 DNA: TGTGCCAGCAAACTCGGCAGGGGACTATACGAGCAGTACTTG. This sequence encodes CASKLGRGLYEQYL.

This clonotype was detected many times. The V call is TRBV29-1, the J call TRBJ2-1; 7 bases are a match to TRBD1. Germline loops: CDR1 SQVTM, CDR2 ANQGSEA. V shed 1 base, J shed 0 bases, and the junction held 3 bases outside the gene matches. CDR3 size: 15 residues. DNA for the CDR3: TGCAGCGTTGAAGGGACAGGAAGCTCCTACAATGAGCAGTTCTTC. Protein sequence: CSVEGTGSSYNEQFF.

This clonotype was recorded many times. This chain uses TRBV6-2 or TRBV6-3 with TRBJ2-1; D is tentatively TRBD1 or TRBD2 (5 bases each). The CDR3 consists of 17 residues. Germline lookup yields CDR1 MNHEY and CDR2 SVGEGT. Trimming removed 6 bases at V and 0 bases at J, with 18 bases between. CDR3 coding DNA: TGTGCCAGCAGAAAGGGGTTTAGCGCCCTCTCCTACAATGAGCAGTTCTTC. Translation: CASRKGFSALSYNEQFF.

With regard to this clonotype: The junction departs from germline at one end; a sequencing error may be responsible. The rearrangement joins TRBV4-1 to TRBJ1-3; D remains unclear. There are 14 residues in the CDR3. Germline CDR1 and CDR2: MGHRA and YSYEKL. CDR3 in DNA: TGCACCAGCAGCCTCCTTCCCTCTGGAAACACCATATATTTT. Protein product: CTSSLLPSGNTIYF.

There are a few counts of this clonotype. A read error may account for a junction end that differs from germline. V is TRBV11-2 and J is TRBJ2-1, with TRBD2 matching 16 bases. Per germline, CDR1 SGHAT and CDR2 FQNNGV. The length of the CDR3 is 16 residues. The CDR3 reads CASSLPRGTSGREQSF. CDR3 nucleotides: TGTGCCAGCAGCTTACCCCGAGGGACTAGCGGGAGGGAGCAGTCCTTC.

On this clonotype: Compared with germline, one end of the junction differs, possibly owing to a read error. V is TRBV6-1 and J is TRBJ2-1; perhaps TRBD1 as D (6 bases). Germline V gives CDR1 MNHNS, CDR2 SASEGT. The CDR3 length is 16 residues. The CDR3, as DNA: TGCGCCAGCCTCTCCTCTCCGGACAGACATTGGGATGAGCGGTTCTTC. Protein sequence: CASLSSPDRHWDERFF.

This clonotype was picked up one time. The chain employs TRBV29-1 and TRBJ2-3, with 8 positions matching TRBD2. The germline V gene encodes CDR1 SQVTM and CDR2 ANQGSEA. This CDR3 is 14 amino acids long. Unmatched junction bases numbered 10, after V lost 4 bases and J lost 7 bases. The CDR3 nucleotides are TGCAGCGTTGTTGGCGGGAGGCGTGCATATACGCAGTATTTT. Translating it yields CSVVGGRRAYTQYF.